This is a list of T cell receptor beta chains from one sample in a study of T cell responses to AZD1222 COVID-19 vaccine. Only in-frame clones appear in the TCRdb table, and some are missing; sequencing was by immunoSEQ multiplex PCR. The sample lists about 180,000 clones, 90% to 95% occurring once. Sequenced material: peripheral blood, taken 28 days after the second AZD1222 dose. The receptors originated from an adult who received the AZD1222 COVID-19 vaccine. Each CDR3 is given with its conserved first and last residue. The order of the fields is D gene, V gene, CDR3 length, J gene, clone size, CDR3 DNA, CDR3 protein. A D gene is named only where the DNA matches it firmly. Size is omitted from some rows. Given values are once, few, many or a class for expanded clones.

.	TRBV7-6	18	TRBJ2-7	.	TGTGCCAGCAGCTACACTGCACTAGAGCAGTCTGGGGCTTACGAGCAGTACTTC	CASSYTALEQSGAYEQYF
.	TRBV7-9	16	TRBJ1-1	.	TGTGCCAGCAGCTTATACGGGGGGCTTGGGAACACTGAAGCTTTCTTT	CASSLYGGLGNTEAFF
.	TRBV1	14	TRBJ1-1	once	TGCACCAGCACCGAGACAGGGGGCTACGCTGAAGCTTTCTTT	CTSTETGGYAEAFF
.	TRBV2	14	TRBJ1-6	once	TGTGCCAGCAGTGAAATGGGCAGAAATTCACCCCTCCACTTT	CASSEMGRNSPLHF
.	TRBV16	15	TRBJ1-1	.	TGTGCCAGCAGCCAAACCCGCACGGTGAACACTGAAGCTTTCTTT	CASSQTRTVNTEAFF
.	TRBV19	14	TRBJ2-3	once	TGTGCCAGTAGTAATCCAGGGGTCACAGATACGCAGTATTTT	CASSNPGVTDTQYF
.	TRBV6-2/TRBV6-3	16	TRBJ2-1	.	TGTGCCAGCAGTGGGGGACGCCGGAAAACCTACAATGAGCAGTTCTTC	CASSGGRRKTYNEQFF
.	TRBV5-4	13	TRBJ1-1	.	TGTGCCAGCAGCTTGGAACTCACCACTGAAGCTTTCTTT	CASSLELTTEAFF
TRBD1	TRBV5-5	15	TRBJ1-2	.	TGTGCCAGCAGCTCGCAAGGGACAGTTGCTACAGGCTACACCTTC	CASSSQGTVATGYTF
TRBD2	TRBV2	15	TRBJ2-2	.	TGTGCCGCGACCCTATCGGCGGGAGAGGTCGGGGAGCTGTTTTTT	CAATLSAGEVGELFF
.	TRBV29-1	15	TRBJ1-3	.	TGCAGCGTTAGGGGGAGGTCCGGGTCCGGAAACACCATATATTTT	CSVRGRSGSGNTIYF
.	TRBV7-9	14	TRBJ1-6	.	TGTGCCAGCACCTCCGGGACACCATACTCACCCCTCCACTTT	CASTSGTPYSPLHF
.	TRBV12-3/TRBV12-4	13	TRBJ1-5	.	TGTGCCAGCAGCCCGGGAGACAATCAGCCCCAGCATTTT	CASSPGDNQPQHF
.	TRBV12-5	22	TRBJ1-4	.	TGTGCTTGTGGTTTGGGGTGGGGGGAAGTTTCCAAGGGGCACACAACTAATGAAAAACTGTTTTTT	CACGLGWGEVSKGHTTNEKLFF
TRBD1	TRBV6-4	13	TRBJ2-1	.	TGTGCCACCCGGACAGGGCGTTTCGATGAGCAGTTCTTC	CATRTGRFDEQFF
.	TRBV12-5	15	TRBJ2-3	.	TGTGCTAGTGGTCCCTCTCCCGACAACACAGATACGCAGTATTTT	CASGPSPDNTDTQYF
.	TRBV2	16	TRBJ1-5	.	TGTGCCAGCAGTGAAGCGCAGTTGGCCTACAATCAGCCCCAGCATTTT	CASSEAQLAYNQPQHF
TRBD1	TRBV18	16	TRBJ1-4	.	TGTGCCAGCTCACCAGTCAGGACAGACGGACAGGGAAAACTGTTTTTT	CASSPVRTDGQGKLFF
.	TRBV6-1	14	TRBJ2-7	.	TGTGCCAGCAGTGAAGGGGGACTCATTTACGAGCAGTACTTC	CASSEGGLIYEQYF
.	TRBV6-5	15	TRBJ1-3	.	TGTGCCAGCAGTTCTCCCCGGAGTACTGGAAACACCATATATTTT	CASSSPRSTGNTIYF
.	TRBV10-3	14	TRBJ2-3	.	TGTGCCATCGGCTCCCCACGAAGCACAGATACGCAGTATTTT	CAIGSPRSTDTQYF
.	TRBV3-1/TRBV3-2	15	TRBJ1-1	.	TGTGCCAGCAGCCAAGCGGCAGCCAGGGGAACTGAAGCTTTCTTT	CASSQAAARGTEAFF
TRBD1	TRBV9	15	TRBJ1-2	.	TGTGCCAGCAGCGTAGAGGGGGCTTCGCTCTATGGCTACACCTTC	CASSVEGASLYGYTF
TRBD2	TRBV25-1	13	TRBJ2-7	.	TGTGCCAGCACGGCTAGCGGGTCCTACGAGCAGTACTTC	CASTASGSYEQYF
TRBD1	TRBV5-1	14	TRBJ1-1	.	TGCGCCAGCAGCGGGGGACAGTCGTTCACTGAAGCTTTCTTT	CASSGGQSFTEAFF
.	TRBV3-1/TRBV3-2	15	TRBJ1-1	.	TGTGCCAGCAGCCCCCCGGCGGCCCGGAGAACTGAAGCTTTCTTT	CASSPPAARRTEAFF
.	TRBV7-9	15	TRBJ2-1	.	TGTGCCAGCAGCTTATCGGGTTCCCCGGGAAATGAGCAGTTCTTC	CASSLSGSPGNEQFF
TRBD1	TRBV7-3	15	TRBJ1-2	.	TGTGCCAGCAGCTTATGGGACAGGGGGGACTATGGCTACACCTTC	CASSLWDRGDYGYTF
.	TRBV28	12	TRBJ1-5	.	TGTGCCAGCAGTGGGAGTTATCAGCCCCAGCATTTT	CASSGSYQPQHF
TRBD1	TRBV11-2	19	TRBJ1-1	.	TGTGCCAGCAGCTTATATCTTGCTAGGACAGGGATCAGGAGCACTGAAGCTTTCTTT	CASSLYLARTGIRSTEAFF
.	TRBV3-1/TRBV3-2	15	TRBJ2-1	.	TGTGCCAGCAGCCAAGATTTGACTGGCGGCTATGAGCAGTTCTTC	CASSQDLTGGYEQFF
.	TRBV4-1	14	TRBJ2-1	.	TGCGCCAGCAGCCAAGCCCCAAGGACGGGTGAGCAGTTCTTC	CASSQAPRTGEQFF
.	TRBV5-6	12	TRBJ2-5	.	TGTGCCAGCAGCTTGGGGGAAGAGACCCAGTACTTC	CASSLGEETQYF
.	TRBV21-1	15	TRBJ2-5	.	TGTGCCAGCAGCGTACCGGGACAGGGGCAAGAGACCCAGTACTTC	CASSVPGQGQETQYF
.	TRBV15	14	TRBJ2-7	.	TGTGCCACCAGCAGGCCAGCGATCTCCTACGAGCAGTACTTC	CATSRPAISYEQYF